Each of the 19 T cell receptor beta chains below was sequenced from the same sample in a study of patients and donors after allogeneic stem cell transplantation. TCRdb fed the RT-PCR reads into MiXCR, producing one record per CDR3 protein. The table has a few hundred thousand distinct CDR3 sequences, more than 35% seen once. Sample: blood, either unsorted or a sorted T cell fraction (not recorded which). These receptors were taken from a human donor who was either an allogeneic HSCT recipient or a stem cell or donor lymphocyte infusion donor (not recorded which). It is not recorded whose cells these are; they may come from a transplant donor.

This clonotype occurred a few times. The V gene is TRBV11-2, the J gene TRBJ1-1; TRBD1 is a possible D gene (6 bases). The CDR3 has 17 residues. Germline V gives CDR1 SGHAT, CDR2 FQNNGV. V lost 1 base and J lost 2, with 17 bases in between. CDR3 sequence reads: CASSLVPPPDSNTEAFF. CDR3 bases: TGTGCCAGCAGCTTAGTGCCCCCGCCGGACAGTAACACTGAAGCTTTCTTT.

The chain combines TRBV6-6 with TRBJ1-1; no clear D gene. Trimming pared 2 bases from V and 6 bases from J, leaving 10 bases between. CDR1 and CDR2 from the germline V gene are MNHNY and SVGAGI (reference sequence). This CDR3 spans 13 amino acids. CDR3 DNA: TGTGCCAGCAGTTACCAATTGATGGCTGAAGCTTTCTTT. It is translated as CASSYQLMAEAFF.

CDR3 amino acids: CSGVTDTQYF. In nucleotides, the CDR3 is TGCAGTGGTGTTACAGATACGCAGTATTTT. The V call is TRBV20-1, the J call TRBJ2-3, with unresolved D. Trimming took 7 bases from V and 3 from J, leaving 5 bases between them. The CDR3 is 10 amino acids. The germline gives CDR1 DFQATT, CDR2 SNEGSKA (reference sequence).

The table lists this clonotype with a few counts. The V call is TRBV27, the J call TRBJ1-5; tentatively, D is TRBD1 (5 bases). This CDR3 has 15 residues. CDR1 MNHEY and CDR2 SMNVEV come from the germline V gene (reference sequence). The germline V and J ends were trimmed by 0 bases and 5 bases, with 11 bases remaining between them. CDR3 nucleotide sequence: TGTGCCAGCAGTTTATCCGCGGGGCCCCATCAGCCCCAGCATTTT. Its translation: CASSLSAGPHQPQHF.

The chain has TRBV29-1 and TRBJ2-7; perhaps TRBD2 as D (5 bases). The CDR3 sequence is 15 residues long. Trimming took 1 base from V and 4 from J, leaving 17 bases between them. From germline, CDR1 is SQVTM and CDR2 ANQGSEA. The CDR3 protein is CSVEVWTVDGYEQYF. As DNA, the CDR3 is TGCAGCGTTGAAGTTTGGACTGTAGACGGATACGAGCAGTACTTC.

The rearrangement uses TRBV6-5 and TRBJ2-7, with D possibly called TRBD1 or TRBD2 (5 bases each). V gave up 5 bases and J gave up 5 bases, with 19 bases separating them. Germline assignment: CDR1 MNHEY and CDR2 SVGAGI. The CDR3 spans 15 residues. CDR3 amino acids: CASSTGASPGNEQYF. The CDR3 DNA reads TGTGCCAGCAGTACCGGGGCCAGCCCCGGGAACGAGCAGTACTTC.

This clonotype was recorded a few times. V is TRBV7-9 and J is TRBJ2-1; 9 bases are shared with TRBD2. The CDR3 runs 15 residues. The germline gives CDR1 SEHNR, CDR2 FQNEAQ (reference sequence). The V segment lost 5 bases and the J segment 7 bases; nucleotides outside the gene matches: 9. The CDR3: CASSTLAGVLNEQFF. The CDR3 DNA reads TGTGCCAGCAGCACCTTAGCGGGGGTCCTTAATGAGCAGTTCTTC.

There are a few counts of this clonotype. In DNA, the CDR3 is TGTGCCAGCAGCCCCCAGGGTGTAACCTACGAGCAGTACTTC. It translates to CASSPQGVTYEQYF. The genes are TRBV9 and TRBJ2-7; possibly TRBD1 for D (5 bases). CDR1 SGDLS and CDR2 YYNGEE come from the germline V gene. This CDR3 contains 14 residues. Trimming cost V 4 bases and J 2 bases, with 13 bases left between them.

The chain links TRBV6-5 to TRBJ2-3; 7 nucleotides line up with TRBD1. The germline gives CDR1 MNHEY, CDR2 SVGAGI. Trimming removed 0 bases from V and 4 bases from J; junction bases left unmatched: 4. There are 15 residues in the CDR3. CDR3 bases: TGTGCCAGCAGTTACTCTGACAGGGCGGCAGATACGCAGTATTTT. Protein sequence: CASSYSDRAADTQYF.

The CDR3 DNA sequence: TGTGCCAGCAGTATAATACCTAGCGGGGGGAGCACAGATACGCAGTATTTT. Its translation is CASSIIPSGGSTDTQYF. V gene TRBV28 combines with J gene TRBJ2-3; TRBD2 matches at 11 bases. With V trimmed by 5 bases and J by 0 bases, 7 bases remained unmatched. The length of the CDR3 is 17 residues. Germline CDR1 and CDR2: MDHEN and SYDVKM.

This clonotype was counted a few times. The chain carries TRBV12-3 or TRBV12-4 and TRBJ1-3; 7 bases align to TRBD1. CDR3 length equals 15 residues. V was pared by 5 bases and J by 1 base, with 5 bases of the junction left unmatched. CDR3 bases: TGTGCCAGCAGTCCCCAGGGGGGGTCTGGAAACACCATATATTTT. It is translated as CASSPQGGSGNTIYF.

This chain joins TRBV5-1 and TRBJ1-4, with a possible D match to TRBD1 (5 bases). The CDR3 extends over 14 amino acids. V was clipped by 2 bases and J by 7 bases, with 12 bases between them. Germline V gene sequence: CDR1 SGHRS, CDR2 YFSETQ. This CDR3 reads CASSLQVLGEKLFF. DNA for the CDR3: TGCGCCAGCAGCTTACAGGTTCTGGGTGAAAAACTGTTTTTT.

This chain joins TRBV20-1 and TRBJ1-1, with TRBD1 as a possible D gene (6 bases). Germline CDR1 DFQATT, CDR2 SNEGSKA (reference sequence). Between the trimmed V and J ends, which lost 6 bases and 5 bases, there was a span of 13 bases. The CDR3 has 12 residues. The DNA for the CDR3 is TGCAGTGCGATCAGGGGAGGGACTGAAGCTTTCTTT. Encoded protein: CSAIRGGTEAFF.

The chain combines TRBV5-1 with TRBJ2-5; D gene ambiguous. The CDR3 runs to 11 residues. CDR1 SGHRS and CDR2 YFSETQ come from the germline V gene. V shed 5 bases and J shed 2 bases, with 4 bases lying between them. The CDR3 loop is CASRGQETQYF. The CDR3 DNA sequence: TGCGCCAGCAGGGGGCAAGAGACCCAGTACTTC.

The CDR3 loop reads CASSSGSYEKLFF. The CDR3 DNA follows: TGTGCCAGCAGTTCGGGGTCTTATGAAAAACTGTTTTTT. The V and J genes are TRBV28 and TRBJ1-4, with D unclear. The germline V gene has CDR1 MDHEN and CDR2 SYDVKM. The CDR3 contains 13 residues. V dropped 4 bases and J dropped 6 bases, with 9 bases sitting between them.

The chain combines TRBV7-3 with TRBJ2-3, with D unclear. The CDR3 is made up of 15 amino acids. The V end was cut by 2 bases, the J end by 0 bases, with 9 bases between. Germline V gives CDR1 SGHTA, CDR2 FQGTGA. This CDR3 reads CASSLGSPSTDTQYF. In nucleotides, the CDR3 is TGTGCCAGCAGCTTAGGCAGCCCTAGCACAGATACGCAGTATTTT.

This clonotype was counted only a few times. The CDR3 protein is CSVEDLTNYGYTF. The CDR3, as DNA: TGCAGCGTTGAAGACTTAACTAACTATGGCTACACCTTC. This chain links TRBV29-1 with TRBJ1-2, with D uncertain. V lost 0 bases and J lost 0, with 5 bases in between. This CDR3 comprises 13 residues. CDR1 SQVTM and CDR2 ANQGSEA come from the germline V gene.

This clonotype was observed once. V gene TRBV6-5 combines with J gene TRBJ2-1, with D perhaps matching TRBD1 or TRBD2 (5 bases each). V lost 1 base and J 2 bases, leaving 9 bases between the germline ends. Germline V gene data show CDR1 as MNHEY and CDR2 as SVGAGI. The CDR3 has 15 amino acids. CDR3 coding DNA: TGTGCCAGCAGTTACTTGGGGGTCCCCTACAATGAGCAGTTCTTC. This encodes CASSYLGVPYNEQFF.

This CDR3 reads CASSPRGANQPQHF. CDR3 bases: TGTGCCAGCTCGCCTAGGGGAGCAAATCAGCCCCAGCATTTT. The rearrangement links TRBV18 to TRBJ1-5, with TRBD1 as a possible D gene (5 bases). V was pared by 6 bases and J by 4 bases, with 13 bases between. Germline values: CDR1 KGHSH, CDR2 LQKENI. The CDR3 runs to 14 residues.